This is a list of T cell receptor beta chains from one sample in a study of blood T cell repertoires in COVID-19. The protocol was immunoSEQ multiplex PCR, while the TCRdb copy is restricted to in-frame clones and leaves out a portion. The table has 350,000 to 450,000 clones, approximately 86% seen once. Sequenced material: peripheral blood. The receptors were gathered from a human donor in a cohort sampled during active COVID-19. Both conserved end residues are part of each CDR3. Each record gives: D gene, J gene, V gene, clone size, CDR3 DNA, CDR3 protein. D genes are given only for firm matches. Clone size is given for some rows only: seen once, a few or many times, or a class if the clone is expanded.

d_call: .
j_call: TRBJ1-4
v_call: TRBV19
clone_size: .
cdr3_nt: TGTGCCAGTTCCAAAGGGGCAACTAATGAAAAACTGTTTTTT
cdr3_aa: CASSKGATNEKLFF

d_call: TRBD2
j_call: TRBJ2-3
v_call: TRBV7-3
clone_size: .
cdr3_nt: TGTGCCAGCAGCTCCGGACTAGCGGGGGGACTTAGCACAGATACGCAGTATTTT
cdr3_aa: CASSSGLAGGLSTDTQYF

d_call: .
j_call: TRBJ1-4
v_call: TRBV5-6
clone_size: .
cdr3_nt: TGTGCCAGCAGCCTGGGACATCCTAATGAAAAACTGTTTTTT
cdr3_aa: CASSLGHPNEKLFF

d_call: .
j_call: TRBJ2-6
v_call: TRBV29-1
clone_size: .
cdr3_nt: TGCAGCGTTGAAGATATCCCTAGCTCCGGGGCCAACGTCCTGACTTTC
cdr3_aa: CSVEDIPSSGANVLTF

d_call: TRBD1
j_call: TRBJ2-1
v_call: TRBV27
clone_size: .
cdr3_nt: TGTGCCAGCAGTCCGGACAGGGGAAACAATGAGCAGTTCTTC
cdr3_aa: CASSPDRGNNEQFF

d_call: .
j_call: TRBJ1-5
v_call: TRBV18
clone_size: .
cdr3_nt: TGTGCCAGCTCACCTCGGGGTGGGAGCAATCAGCCCCAGCATTTT
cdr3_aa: CASSPRGGSNQPQHF

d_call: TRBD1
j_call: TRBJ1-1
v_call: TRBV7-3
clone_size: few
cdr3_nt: TGTGCCAGCAGCTTAATGGGACAGGGGAACACTGAAGCTTTCTTT
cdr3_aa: CASSLMGQGNTEAFF

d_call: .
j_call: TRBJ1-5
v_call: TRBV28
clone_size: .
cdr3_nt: TGTGCCAGCAGCTCTCTTTGGTGGGGAGGAAGCAATCAGCCCCAGCATTTT
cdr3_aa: CASSSLWWGGSNQPQHF

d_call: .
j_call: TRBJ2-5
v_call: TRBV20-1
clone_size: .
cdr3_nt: TGCAGTGCATTGGGGGGAGAGACCCAGTACTTC
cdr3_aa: CSALGGETQYF

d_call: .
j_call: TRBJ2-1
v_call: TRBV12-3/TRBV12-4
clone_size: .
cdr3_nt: TGTGCCACCCAGGGGTACTCCTACAATGAGCAGTTCTTC
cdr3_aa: CATQGYSYNEQFF

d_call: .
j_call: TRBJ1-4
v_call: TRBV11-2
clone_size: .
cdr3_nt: TGTGCCAGCAGCTTAGCGGGGAGAGCTAATGAAAAACTGTTTTTT
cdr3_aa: CASSLAGRANEKLFF

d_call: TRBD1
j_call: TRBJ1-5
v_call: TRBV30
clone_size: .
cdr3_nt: TGTGCCTGGATAGGGGGGACAGGGGGGGCTCCGCGTCAGCCCCAGCATTTT
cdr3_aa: CAWIGGTGGAPRQPQHF

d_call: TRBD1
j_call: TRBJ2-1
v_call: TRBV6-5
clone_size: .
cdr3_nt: TGTGCCAGCAGTTACTCGAGAACAGGGGGCAACGAGCAGTTCTTC
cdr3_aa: CASSYSRTGGNEQFF

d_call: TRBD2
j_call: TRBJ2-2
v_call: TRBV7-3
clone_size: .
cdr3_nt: TGTGCCAGCAGCTCGGGGGGCACCGGGGAGCTGTTTTTT
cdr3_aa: CASSSGGTGELFF

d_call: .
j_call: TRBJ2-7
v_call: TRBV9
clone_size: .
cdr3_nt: TGTGCCAGTAGCATTAGGGGCGACTCCTACGAGCAGTACTTC
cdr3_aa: CASSIRGDSYEQYF

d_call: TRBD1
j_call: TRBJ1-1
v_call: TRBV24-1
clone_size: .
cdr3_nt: TGTGCCACCAGTGGCTGGGACAGGGGCAAGACTGAAGCTTTCTTT
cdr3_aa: CATSGWDRGKTEAFF

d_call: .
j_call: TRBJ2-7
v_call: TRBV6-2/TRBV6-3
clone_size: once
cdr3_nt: TGTGCCAGCAGTTTAGCAGGGCACGAGCAGTACTTC
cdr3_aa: CASSLAGHEQYF

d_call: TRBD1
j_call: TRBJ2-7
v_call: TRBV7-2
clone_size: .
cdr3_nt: TGTGCCAGCAGGTGGACAGGGGAAGGCTACGAGCAGTACTTC
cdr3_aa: CASRWTGEGYEQYF

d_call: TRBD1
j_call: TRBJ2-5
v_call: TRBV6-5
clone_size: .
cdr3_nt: TGTGCCAGCAGTACAGGGGGCAGGGAGACCCAGTACTTC
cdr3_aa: CASSTGGRETQYF

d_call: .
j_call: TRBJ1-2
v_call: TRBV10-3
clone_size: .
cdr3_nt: TGTGCCATCAGTGAGGGCAGGGTAGCGGATGGCTACACCTTC
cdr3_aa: CAISEGRVADGYTF

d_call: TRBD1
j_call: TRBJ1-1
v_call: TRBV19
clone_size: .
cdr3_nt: TGTGCCAGTAGTACCCACAGGGGGCTGGACACTGAAGCTTTCTTT
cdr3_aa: CASSTHRGLDTEAFF

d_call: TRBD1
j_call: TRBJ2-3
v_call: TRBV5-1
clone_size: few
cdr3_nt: TGCGCCAGCAGCCCGGACAGGAGTAGCACAGATACGCAGTATTTT
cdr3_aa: CASSPDRSSTDTQYF

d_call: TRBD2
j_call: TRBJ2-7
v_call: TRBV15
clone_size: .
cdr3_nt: TGTGCCACCAGCAGAGTCCCAACTAGCGGGGGCTCCTACGAGCAGTACTTC
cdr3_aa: CATSRVPTSGGSYEQYF

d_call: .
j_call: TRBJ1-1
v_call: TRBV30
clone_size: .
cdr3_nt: TGTGCCTGGAGTGTTACAACAGCGAACACTGAAGCTTTCTTT
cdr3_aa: CAWSVTTANTEAFF

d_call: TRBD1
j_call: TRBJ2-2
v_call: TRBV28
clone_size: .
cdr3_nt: TGTGCCAGCAGTTGGGACAGGAGGGGCGGGGAGCTGTTTTTT
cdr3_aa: CASSWDRRGGELFF

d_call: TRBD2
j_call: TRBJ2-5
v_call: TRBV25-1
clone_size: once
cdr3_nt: TGTGCCACCACCTATACTAGCGGAGGAGAAGAGACCCAGTACTTC
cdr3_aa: CATTYTSGGEETQYF

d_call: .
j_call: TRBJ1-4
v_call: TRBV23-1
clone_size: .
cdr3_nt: TGCGCCAGCCCCCCGGGGGGTAATGAAAAACTGTTTTTT
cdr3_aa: CASPPGGNEKLFF

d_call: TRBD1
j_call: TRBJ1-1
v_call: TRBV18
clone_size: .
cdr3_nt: TGTGCCAGCTCATACAACGGGACAGGGGTTCCGGGAACTGAAGCTTTCTTT
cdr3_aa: CASSYNGTGVPGTEAFF

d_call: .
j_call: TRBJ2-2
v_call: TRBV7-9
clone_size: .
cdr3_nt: TGTGCCAGCATCCGCCCGCTGACCCACAGAACCGGGGAGCTGTTTTTT
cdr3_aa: CASIRPLTHRTGELFF

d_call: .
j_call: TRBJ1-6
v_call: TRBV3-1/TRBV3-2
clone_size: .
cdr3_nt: TGTGCCAGCAGCCAAGGATTGGCGGGGCTAGTAGATAATTCACCCCTCCACTTT
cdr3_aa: CASSQGLAGLVDNSPLHF

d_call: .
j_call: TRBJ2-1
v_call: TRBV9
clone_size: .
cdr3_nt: TGTGCCAGCAGCGTAGGTCTTGGGCGAGAGCAGTTCTTC
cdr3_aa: CASSVGLGREQFF

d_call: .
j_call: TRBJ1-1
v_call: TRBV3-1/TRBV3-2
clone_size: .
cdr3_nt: TGTGCCAGCAGCCAAGTTGGGAGCACTGAAGCTTTCTTT
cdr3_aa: CASSQVGSTEAFF

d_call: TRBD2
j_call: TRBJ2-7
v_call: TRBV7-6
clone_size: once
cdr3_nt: TGTGCCAGCAGCCAGACTAGCGGGAGGGCCCACGAGCAGTACTTC
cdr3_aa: CASSQTSGRAHEQYF

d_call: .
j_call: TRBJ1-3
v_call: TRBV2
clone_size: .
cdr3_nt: TGTGCCAGCGACCCGGGGGTCTCTGGAAACACCATATATTTT
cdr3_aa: CASDPGVSGNTIYF

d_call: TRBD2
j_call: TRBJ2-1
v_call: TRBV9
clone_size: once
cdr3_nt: TGTGCCAGCAGCGTTAGTAGCGGGGGTAAGAATGAGCAGTTCTTC
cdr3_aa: CASSVSSGGKNEQFF

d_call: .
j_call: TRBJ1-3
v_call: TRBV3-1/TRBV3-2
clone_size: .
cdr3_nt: TGTGCCAGCAGCCAGTTGGCCGAAAACACCATATATTTT
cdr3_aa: CASSQLAENTIYF

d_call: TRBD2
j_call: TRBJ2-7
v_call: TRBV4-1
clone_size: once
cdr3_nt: TGCGCCAGCAGCCACCGGGAGGGAATAGATCTAAAGTACGAGCAGTACTTC
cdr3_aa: CASSHREGIDLKYEQYF

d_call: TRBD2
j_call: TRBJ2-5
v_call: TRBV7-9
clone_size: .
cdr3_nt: TGTGCCAGCAGCTTAGGGTCGATAGCGGGAGATTTTCGGGGAGAGACCCAGTACTTC
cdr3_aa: CASSLGSIAGDFRGETQYF

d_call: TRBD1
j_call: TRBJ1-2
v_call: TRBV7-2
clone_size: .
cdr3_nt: TGTGCCAGCAGCTTTTCCGGGACAGGGGGCTATGGCTACACCTTC
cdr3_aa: CASSFSGTGGYGYTF

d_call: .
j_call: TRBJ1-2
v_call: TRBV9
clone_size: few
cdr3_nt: TGTGCCAGCAGCGTAGGGGGAGGGGGCTATGGCTACACCTTC
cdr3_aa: CASSVGGGGYGYTF

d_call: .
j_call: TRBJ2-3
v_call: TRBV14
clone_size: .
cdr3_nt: TGTGCCAGCAGCCAAGATAGAAACTCCCCCACGGATACGCAGTATTTT
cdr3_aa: CASSQDRNSPTDTQYF